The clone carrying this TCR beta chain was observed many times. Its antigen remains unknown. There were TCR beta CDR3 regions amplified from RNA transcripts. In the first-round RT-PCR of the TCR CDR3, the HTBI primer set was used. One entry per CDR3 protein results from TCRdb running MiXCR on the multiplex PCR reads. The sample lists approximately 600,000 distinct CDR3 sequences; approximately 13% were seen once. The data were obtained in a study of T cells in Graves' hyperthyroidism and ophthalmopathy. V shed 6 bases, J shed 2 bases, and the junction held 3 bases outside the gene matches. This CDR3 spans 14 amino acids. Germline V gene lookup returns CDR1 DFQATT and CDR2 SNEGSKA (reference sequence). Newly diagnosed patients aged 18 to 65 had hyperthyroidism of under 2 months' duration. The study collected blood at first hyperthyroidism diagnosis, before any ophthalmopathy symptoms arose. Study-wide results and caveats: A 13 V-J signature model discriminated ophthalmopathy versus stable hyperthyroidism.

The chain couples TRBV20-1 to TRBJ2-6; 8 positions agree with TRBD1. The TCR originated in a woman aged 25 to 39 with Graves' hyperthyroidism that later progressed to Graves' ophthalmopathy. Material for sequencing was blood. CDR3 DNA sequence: TGCAGTGCCCCGACAGGGGCTGGGGCCAACGTCCTGACTTTC. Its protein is CSAPTGAGANVLTF.